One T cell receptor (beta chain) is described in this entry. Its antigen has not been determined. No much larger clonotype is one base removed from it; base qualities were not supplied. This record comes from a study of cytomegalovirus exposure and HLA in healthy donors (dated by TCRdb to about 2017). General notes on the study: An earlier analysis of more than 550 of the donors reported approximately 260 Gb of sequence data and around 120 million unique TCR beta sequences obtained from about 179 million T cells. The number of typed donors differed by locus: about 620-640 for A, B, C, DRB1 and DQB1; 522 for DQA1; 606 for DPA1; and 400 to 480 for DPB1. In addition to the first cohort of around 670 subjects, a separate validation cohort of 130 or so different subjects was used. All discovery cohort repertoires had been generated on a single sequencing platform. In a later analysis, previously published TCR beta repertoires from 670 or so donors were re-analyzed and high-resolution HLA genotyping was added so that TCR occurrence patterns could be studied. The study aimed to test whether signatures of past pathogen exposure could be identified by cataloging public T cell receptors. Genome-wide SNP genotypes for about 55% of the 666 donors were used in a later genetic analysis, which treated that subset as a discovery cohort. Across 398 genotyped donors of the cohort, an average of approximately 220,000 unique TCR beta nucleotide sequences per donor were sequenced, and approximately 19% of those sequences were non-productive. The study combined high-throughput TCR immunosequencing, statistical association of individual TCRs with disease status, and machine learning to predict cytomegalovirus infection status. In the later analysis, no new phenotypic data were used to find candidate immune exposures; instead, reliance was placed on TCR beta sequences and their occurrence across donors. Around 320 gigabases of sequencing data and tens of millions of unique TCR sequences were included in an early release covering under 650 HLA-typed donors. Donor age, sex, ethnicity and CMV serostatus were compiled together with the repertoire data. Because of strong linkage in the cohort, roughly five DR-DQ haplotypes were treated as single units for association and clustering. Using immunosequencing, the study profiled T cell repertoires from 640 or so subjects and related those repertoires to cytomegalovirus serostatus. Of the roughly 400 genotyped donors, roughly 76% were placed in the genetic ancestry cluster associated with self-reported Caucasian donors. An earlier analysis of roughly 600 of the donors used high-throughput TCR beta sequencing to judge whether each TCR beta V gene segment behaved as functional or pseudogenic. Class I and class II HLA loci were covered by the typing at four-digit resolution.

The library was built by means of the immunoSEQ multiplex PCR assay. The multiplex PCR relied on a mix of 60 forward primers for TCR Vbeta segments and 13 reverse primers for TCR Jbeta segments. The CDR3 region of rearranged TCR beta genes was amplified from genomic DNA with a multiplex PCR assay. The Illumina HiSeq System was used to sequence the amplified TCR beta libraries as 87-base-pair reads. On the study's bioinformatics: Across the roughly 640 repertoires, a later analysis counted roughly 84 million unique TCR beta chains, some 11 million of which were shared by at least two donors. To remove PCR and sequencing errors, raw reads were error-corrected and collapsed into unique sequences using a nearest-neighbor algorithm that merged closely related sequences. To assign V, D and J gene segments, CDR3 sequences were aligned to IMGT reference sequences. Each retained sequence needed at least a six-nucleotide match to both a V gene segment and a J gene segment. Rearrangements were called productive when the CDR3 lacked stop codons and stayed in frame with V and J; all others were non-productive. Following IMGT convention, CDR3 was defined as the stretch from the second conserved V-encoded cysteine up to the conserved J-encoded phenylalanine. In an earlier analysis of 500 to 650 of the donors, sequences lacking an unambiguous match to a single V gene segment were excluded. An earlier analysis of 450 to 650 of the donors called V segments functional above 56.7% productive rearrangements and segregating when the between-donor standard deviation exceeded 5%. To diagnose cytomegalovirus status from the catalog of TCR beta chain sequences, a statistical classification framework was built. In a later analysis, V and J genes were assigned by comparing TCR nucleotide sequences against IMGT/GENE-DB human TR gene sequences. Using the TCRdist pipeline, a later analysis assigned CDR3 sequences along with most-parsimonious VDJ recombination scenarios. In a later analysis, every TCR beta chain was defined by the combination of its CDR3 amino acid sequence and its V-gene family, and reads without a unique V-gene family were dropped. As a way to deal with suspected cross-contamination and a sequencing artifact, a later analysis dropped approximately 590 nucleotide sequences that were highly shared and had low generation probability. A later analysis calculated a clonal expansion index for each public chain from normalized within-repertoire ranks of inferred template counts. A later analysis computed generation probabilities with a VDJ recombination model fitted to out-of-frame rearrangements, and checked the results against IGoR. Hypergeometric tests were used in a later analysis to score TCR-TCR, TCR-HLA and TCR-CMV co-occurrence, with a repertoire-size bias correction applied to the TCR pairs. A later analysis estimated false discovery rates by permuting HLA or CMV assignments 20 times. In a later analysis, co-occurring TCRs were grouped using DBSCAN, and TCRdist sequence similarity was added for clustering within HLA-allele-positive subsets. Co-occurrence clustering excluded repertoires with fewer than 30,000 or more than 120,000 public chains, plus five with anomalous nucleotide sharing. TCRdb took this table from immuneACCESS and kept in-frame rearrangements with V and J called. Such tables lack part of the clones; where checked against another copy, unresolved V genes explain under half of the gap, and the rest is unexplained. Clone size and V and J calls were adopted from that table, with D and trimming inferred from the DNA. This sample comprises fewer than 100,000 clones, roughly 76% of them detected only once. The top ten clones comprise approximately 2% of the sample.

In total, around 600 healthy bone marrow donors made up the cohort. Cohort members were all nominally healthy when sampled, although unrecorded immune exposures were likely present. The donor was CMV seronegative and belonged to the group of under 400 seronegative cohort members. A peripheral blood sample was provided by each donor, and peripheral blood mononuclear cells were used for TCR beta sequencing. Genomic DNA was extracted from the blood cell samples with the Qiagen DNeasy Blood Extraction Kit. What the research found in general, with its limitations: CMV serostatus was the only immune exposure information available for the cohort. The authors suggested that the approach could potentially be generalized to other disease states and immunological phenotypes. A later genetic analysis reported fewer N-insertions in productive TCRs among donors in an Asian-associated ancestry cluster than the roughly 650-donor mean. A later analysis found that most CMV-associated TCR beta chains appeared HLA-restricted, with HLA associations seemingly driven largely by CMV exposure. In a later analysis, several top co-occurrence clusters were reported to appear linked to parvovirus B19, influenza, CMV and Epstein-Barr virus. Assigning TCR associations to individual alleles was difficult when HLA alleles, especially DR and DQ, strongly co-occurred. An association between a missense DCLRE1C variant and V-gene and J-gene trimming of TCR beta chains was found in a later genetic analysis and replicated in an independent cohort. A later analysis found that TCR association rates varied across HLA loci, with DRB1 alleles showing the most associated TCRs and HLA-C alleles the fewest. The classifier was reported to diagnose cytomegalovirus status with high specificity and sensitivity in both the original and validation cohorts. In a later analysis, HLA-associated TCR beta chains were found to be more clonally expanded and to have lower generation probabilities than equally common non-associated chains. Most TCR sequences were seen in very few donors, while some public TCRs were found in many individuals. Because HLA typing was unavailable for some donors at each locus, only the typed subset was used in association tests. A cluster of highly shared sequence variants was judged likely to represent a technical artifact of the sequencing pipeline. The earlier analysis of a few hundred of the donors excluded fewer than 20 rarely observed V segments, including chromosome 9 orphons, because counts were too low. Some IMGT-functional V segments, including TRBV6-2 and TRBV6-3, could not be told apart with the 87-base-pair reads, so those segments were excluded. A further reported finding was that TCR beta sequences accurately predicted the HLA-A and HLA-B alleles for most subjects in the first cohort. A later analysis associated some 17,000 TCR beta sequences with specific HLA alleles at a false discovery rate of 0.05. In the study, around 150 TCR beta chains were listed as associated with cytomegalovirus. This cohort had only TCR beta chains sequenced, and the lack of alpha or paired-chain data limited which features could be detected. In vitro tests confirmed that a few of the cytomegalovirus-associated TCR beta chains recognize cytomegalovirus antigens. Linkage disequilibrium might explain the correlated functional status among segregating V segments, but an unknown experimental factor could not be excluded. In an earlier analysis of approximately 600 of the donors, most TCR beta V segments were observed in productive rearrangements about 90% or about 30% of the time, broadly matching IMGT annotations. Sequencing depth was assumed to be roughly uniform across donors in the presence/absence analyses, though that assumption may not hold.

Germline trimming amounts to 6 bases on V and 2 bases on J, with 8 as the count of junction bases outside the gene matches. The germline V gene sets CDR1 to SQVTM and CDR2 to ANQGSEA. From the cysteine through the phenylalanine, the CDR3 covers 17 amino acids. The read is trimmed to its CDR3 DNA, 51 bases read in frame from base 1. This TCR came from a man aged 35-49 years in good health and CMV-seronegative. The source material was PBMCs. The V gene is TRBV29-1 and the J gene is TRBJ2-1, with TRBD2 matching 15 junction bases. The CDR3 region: CSVGGLAGGPPYNEQFF. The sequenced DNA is TGCAGCGTGGGGGGACTAGCGGGGGGCCCGCCCTACAATGAGCAGTTCTTC.